This T cell receptor (beta chain) was captured in a study of blood T cell repertoires in COVID-19. Study in general: From the United States, Italy and Spain came samples of acute and convalescent COVID-19.

Trimming took 6 bases from V and 5 from J; bases not matched to a gene: 10. CDR1 is WSHSY, CDR2 SAAADI, per germline. The CDR3 runs to 14 residues. Original processing methods: For nucleated cells, counts were estimated from reference gene primer amplification. Generated by immunoSEQ multiplex PCR, the TCRdb table keeps only in-frame clones and is missing some. V and J calls and clone size are copied from that table; D and trimming were computed from the DNA. The sample records approximately 140,000 clones, 85% to 90% being singletons. V usage is TRBV10-2 and J usage is TRBJ2-7, with 7 bases lining up with TRBD2. The clonotype was recovered from a man younger than 35 with COVID-19, enrolled during active disease. What was sequenced was peripheral blood. CDR3 in DNA: TGCGCCAGCAGGGTGGCGGGAGTGAGCGACGAGCAGTACTTC. Translation: CASRVAGVSDEQYF.